The 12 T cell receptor beta chains presented below share a single source sample, sequenced in a study of cytomegalovirus exposure and HLA in healthy donors. Primers included in the PCR were 60 Vbeta and 13 Jbeta primers. Clones were sequenced by immunoSEQ multiplex PCR, and TCRdb holds only the in-frame ones, with some missing. The data contain 100,000 to 150,000 clones, about two thirds of them singletons. The sample taken for sequencing was PBMCs. These receptors all come from a woman aged 60-70 years in good health and CMV-seropositive.

The chain joins TRBV21-1 to TRBJ2-1; the table's TRBD1 call for D was not verified on the DNA. TRBV21-1 is labeled a pseudogene. There are 18 residues in the CDR3. For the CDR3, the DNA is TGTGCCAGCAGCAAAGGTTGGGTGGAGGGGGCCTTGGTCAATGAGCAGTTCTTC. Protein sequence: CASSKGWVEGALVNEQFF.

This clone was observed a few times. V gene TRBV19 combines with J gene TRBJ2-4, with 7 bases matching TRBD2. This CDR3 comprises 15 residues. Germline CDR1 is LNHDA and CDR2 is SQIVND (reference sequence). Losses at the gene ends were 5 bases for V and 2 bases for J; bases not matched to a gene: 6. The CDR3 nucleotides read TGTGCCAGTAGTGAGATGGGGACTACCAAAAACATTCAGTACTTC. Translated: CASSEMGTTKNIQYF.

A few counts support this clone. The identical CDR3 is also encoded by other nucleotide sequences in the sample. The chain is built from TRBV27 and TRBJ1-2; TRBD1 aligns across 7 bases. Germline CDR1 and CDR2: MNHEY and SMNVEV (reference sequence). The CDR3 is 14 residues long. Trimming at V came to 6 bases and at J to 10 bases, leaving 14 bases not matched to a gene. The CDR3 DNA sequence: TGTGCCAGCAGATCAGAGGGGACAGCCTTTACCTACACCTTC. It is translated as CASRSEGTAFTYTF.

The chain has TRBV29-1 and TRBJ1-2; no reliable D call. Trimming pared 7 bases from V and 4 bases from J, leaving 16 bases between. The CDR3 length is 13 residues. Germline V gene sequence: CDR1 SQVTM, CDR2 ANQGSEA. The CDR3 reads CSGRAEGFYGYTF. The CDR3 coding sequence is TGCAGCGGACGGGCAGAGGGCTTCTATGGCTACACCTTC.

The J gene is TRBJ1-2, the V gene TRBV19, with a tentative D call TRBD1 (6 bases). CDR1 and CDR2 from the germline V gene are LNHDA and SQIVND (reference sequence). Trimming took 4 bases from V and 2 from J, leaving 8 bases between them. This CDR3 is built from 13 residues. CDR3 nucleotides: TGTGCCAGTAGTAATCAGGGGAACTATGGCTACACCTTC. Amino acid sequence: CASSNQGNYGYTF.

This rearrangement joins TRBV5-1 to TRBJ1-1; unclear D gene. The length of the CDR3 is 12 residues. V was cut by 2 bases and J by 8 bases, with 10 bases left in between. Germline V gene data show CDR1 as SGHRS and CDR2 as YFSETQ. The CDR3 DNA follows: TGCGCCAGCAGCTTAGGAGGGCGGGAAGCTTTCTTT. Translated, it gives CASSLGGREAFF.

V gene TRBV2 combines with J gene TRBJ2-7, with TRBD2 as a possible D gene (5 bases). The CDR3 consists of 15 residues. Germline V lookup: CDR1 SNHLY, CDR2 FYNNEI. V shed 8 bases and J shed 0 bases, with 17 bases lying between them. CDR3 sequence (DNA): TGTGCCAGCCTCTACAACGGCGAGGGCTCCTACGAGCAGTACTTC. Its protein product is CASLYNGEGSYEQYF.

The chain uses TRBV6-5 and TRBJ2-1; TRBD2 matches 12 bases. Germline CDR1 and CDR2: MNHEY and SVGAGI. This CDR3 comprises 15 residues. J was trimmed by 8 bases and V by 6 bases; bases with no gene match: 8. In nucleotides, the CDR3 is TGTGCCAGCAGCCCTAGCGGGGGGGCCTGGGATGAGCAGTTCTTC. It is translated as CASSPSGGAWDEQFF.

V and J are TRBV18 and TRBJ2-7, with 8 bases aligning to TRBD1. Germline V CDR1 and CDR2: KGHSH, LQKENI. V lost 2 bases to trimming and J lost 3 bases; unmatched junction nucleotides: 3. This CDR3 has 14 amino acids. CDR3 bases: TGTGCCAGCTCACCAGCCAGGGGGCTCTACGAGCAGTACTTC. Translation: CASSPARGLYEQYF. The whole variable domain, filled in from reference TRBV18 and TRBJ2-7, reads NAGVMQNPRHLVRRRGQEARLRCSPMKGHSHVYWYRQLPEEGLKFMVYLQKENIIDESGMPKERFSAEFPKEGPSILRIQQVVRGDSAAYFCASSPARGLYEQYFGPGTRLTVT.

The chain recombines TRBV11-2 with TRBJ1-6; a possible D gene is TRBD1 (6 bases). This CDR3 contains 14 residues. The V end lost 6 bases, the J end lost 5 bases, and 11 bases lay between the germline ends. Germline V gene data show CDR1 as SGHAT and CDR2 as FQNNGV. DNA of the CDR3: TGTGCCAGCAGAAATACAGGGAATAATTCACCCCTCCACTTT. This gives the protein CASRNTGNNSPLHF.

The chain joins TRBV10-1 to TRBJ2-3, with D possibly TRBD2 on 7 matching bases. The germline V and J ends were trimmed by 0 bases and 3 bases, with 10 bases remaining between them. This CDR3 has 15 amino acids. The germline V gene has CDR1 WNHNN and CDR2 SYGVQD (reference sequence). The CDR3 reads CASSESGGRTDTQYF. The DNA of the CDR3 is TGCGCCAGCAGTGAGTCCGGGGGGCGAACAGATACGCAGTATTTT.

This chain links TRBV12-5 with TRBJ2-5, with 9 bases matching TRBD2. Germline V lookup: CDR1 LGHNT, CDR2 FRNRAP. The CDR3 extends over 15 amino acids. V lost 1 base to trimming and J lost 2 bases; unmatched junction nucleotides: 2. CDR3 sequence reads: CASGLGRGGQETQYF. CDR3 bases: TGTGCTAGTGGTTTGGGGCGGGGGGGACAAGAGACCCAGTACTTC. Using reference TRBV12-5 and TRBJ2-5 for the parts outside the CDR3, the full variable domain is DARVTQTPRHKVTEMGQEVTMRCQPILGHNTVFWYRQTMMQGLELLAYFRNRAPLDDSGMPKDRFSAEMPDATLATLKIQPSEPRDSAVYFCASGLGRGGQETQYFGPGTRLLVL.